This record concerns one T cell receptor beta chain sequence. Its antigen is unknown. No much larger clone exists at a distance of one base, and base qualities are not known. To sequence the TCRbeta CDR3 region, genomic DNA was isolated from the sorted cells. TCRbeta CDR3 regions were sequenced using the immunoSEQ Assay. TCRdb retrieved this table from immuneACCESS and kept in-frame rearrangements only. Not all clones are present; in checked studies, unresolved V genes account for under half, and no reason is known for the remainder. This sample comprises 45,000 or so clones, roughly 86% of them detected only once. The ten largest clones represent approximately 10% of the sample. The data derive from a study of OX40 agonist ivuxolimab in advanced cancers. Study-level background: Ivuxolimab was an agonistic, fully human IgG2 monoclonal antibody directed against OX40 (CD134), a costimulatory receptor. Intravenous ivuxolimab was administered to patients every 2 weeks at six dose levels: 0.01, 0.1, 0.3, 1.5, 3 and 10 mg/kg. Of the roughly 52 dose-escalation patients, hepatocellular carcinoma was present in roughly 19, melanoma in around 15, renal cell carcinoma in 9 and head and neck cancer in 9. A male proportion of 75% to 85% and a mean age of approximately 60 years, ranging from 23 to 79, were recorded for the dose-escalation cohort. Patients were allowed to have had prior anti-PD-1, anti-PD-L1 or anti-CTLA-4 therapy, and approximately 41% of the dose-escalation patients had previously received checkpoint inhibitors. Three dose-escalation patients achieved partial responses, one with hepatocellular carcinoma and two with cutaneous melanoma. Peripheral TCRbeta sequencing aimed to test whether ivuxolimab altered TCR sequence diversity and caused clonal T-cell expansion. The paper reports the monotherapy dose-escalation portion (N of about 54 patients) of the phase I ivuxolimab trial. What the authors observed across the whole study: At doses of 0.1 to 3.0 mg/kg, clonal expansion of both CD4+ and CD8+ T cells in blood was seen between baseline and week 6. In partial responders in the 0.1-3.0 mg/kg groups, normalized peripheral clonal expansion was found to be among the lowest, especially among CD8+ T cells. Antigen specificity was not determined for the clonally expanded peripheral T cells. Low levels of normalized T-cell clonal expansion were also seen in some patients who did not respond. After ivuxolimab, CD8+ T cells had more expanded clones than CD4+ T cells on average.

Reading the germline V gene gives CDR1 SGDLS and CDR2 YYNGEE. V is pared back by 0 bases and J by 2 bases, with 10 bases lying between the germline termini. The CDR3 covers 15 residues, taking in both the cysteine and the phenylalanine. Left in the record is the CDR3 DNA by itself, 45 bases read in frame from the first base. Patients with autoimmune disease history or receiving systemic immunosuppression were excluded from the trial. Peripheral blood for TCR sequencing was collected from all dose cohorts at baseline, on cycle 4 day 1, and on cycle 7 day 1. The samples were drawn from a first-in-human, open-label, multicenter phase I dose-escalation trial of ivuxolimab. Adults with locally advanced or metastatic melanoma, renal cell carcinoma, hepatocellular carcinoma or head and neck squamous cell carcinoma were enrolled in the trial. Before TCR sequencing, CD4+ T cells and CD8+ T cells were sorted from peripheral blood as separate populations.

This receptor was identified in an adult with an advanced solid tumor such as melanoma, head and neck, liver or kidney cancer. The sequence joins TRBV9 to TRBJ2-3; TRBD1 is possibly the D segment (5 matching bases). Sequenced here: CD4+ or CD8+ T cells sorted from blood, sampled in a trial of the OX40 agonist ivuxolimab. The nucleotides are TGTGCCAGCAGCGTAGGGGGCGGAGCCACAGATACGCAGTATTTT. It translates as CASSVGGGATDTQYF.